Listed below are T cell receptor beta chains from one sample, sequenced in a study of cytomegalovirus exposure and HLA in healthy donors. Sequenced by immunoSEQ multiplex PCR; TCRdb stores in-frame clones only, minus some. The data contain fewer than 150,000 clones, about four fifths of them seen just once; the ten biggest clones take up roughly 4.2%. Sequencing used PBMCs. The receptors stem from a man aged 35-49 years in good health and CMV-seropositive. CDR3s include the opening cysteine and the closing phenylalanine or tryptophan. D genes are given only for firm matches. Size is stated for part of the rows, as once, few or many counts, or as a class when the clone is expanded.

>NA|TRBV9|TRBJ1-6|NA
TGTGCCAGCAGCGCTCGACAGAATAATTCACCCCTCCACTTT
CASSARQNNSPLHF
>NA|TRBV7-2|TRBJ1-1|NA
TGTGCCAGCAGGGGGCGGTCATACCCAAACACTGAAGCTTTCTTT
CASRGRSYPNTEAFF
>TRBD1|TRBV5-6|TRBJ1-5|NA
TGTGCCAGCAGCTCTGGGACAGAGGGGTATGTGGCCCAGCATTTT
CASSSGTEGYVAQHF
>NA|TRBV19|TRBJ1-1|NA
TGTGCCAGTAGTATAGTGAGCAGGGCAAACACTGAAGCTTTCTTT
CASSIVSRANTEAFF
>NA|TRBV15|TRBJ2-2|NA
TGTGCCACCAGCAGTCCTGTAGGGGGAGCCGGGGAGCTGTTTTTT
CATSSPVGGAGELFF
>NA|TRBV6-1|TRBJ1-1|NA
TGTGCCGGGGGCGCGGGCACTGAAGCTTTCTTT
CAGGAGTEAFF
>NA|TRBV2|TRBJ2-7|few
TGTGCCAGCAGTGAATTAGGTCAGGTTCGCACCTACGAGCAGTACTTC
CASSELGQVRTYEQYF
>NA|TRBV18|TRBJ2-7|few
TGTGCCAGCTCCCGCGGGACAGACGAGCAGTACTTC
CASSRGTDEQYF
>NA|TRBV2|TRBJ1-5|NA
TGTGCCAGCAGGAAAGGGGATTTGAGCAATCAGCCCCAGCATTTT
CASRKGDLSNQPQHF
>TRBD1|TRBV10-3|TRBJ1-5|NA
TGTGCCATCGGATGGACAGGGAGGGAGCCCCAGCATTTT
CAIGWTGREPQHF
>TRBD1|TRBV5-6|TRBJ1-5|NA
TGTGCCAGCAGCTCCCGGGACAGACGTAATCAGCCCCAGCATTTT
CASSSRDRRNQPQHF
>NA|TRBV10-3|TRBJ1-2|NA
TGTGCCATCAGTGAGTCGTTGGGGCCTAACTATGGCTACACCTTC
CAISESLGPNYGYTF
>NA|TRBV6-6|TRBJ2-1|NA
TGTGCCAGCAGTTACTCGAGCAATGAGCAGTTCTTC
CASSYSSNEQFF
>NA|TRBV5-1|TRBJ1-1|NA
TGCGCCAGCAGTATGGCGGGCACTCCGAACACTGAAGCTTTCTTT
CASSMAGTPNTEAFF
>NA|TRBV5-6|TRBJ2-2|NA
TGTGCCAGCAGCTTTCTCGGGGAGCTGTTTTTT
CASSFLGELFF
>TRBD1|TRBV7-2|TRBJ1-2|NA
TGTGCCAGCAGCTCGCTATATACAACGACAGGGGATGGCTACACCTTC
CASSSLYTTTGDGYTF
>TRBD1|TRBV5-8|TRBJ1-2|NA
TGTGCCAGCAGCTTTACTAACAGGGGACATTATGGCTACACCTTC
CASSFTNRGHYGYTF
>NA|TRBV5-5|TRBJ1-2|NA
TGTGCCAGCACGTCGGGGTCCTCTAACTATGGCTACACCTTC
CASTSGSSNYGYTF
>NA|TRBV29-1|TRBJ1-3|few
TGCAGCGCTGGGGGACTCGACGGCAACACCATATATTTT
CSAGGLDGNTIYF
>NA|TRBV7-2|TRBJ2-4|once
TGTGCCAGCAGCTGGGGGACACCTGGAGCCAAAAACATTCAGTACTTC
CASSWGTPGAKNIQYF
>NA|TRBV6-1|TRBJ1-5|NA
TGTGCCAGCTTGCGTCGGGGGGGTAATCAGCCCCAGCATTTT
CASLRRGGNQPQHF
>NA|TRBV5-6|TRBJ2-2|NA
TGTGCCAGCAGCTTAGACAGGTTTACCACCCACACCGGGGAGCTGTTTTTT
CASSLDRFTTHTGELFF
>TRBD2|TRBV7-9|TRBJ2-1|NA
TGTGCCAGCAGCGGGATGAGCGGGGGGTCCCACAATGAGCAGTTCTTC
CASSGMSGGSHNEQFF
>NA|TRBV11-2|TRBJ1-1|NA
TGTGCCAGCAGCTTATTCCGTTCAGGGGTGAACACTGAAGCTTTCTTT
CASSLFRSGVNTEAFF
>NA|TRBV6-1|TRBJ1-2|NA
TGTGCCAGCAGTGTCTTTCCGGGGGGTGGCTACACCTTC
CASSVFPGGGYTF
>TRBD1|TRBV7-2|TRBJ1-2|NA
TGTGCCAGCAGTGCCGGGACAGGGCCCTATGGCTACACCTTC
CASSAGTGPYGYTF
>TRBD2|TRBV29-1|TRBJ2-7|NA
TGCAGCGTTGATGGGGCGGGGGGGTACTACGAGCAGTACTTC
CSVDGAGGYYEQYF
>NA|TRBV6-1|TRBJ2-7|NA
TGTGCCAGCAGCGAAGGGCTGATCTACGAGCAGTACTTC
CASSEGLIYEQYF
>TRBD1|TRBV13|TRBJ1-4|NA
TGTGCCAGCAGCCACCGGGACAGGGGGCGAGATGAAAAACTGTTTTTT
CASSHRDRGRDEKLFF
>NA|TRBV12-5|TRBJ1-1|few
TGTGCTAGTGGTTTGTTCGGGGTCACTGAAGCTTTCTTT
CASGLFGVTEAFF
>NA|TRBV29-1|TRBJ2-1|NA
TGCAGCGTCCCGACTTCGCGTGGTAGTCGTCCGGACAATGAGCAGTTCTTC
CSVPTSRGSRPDNEQFF
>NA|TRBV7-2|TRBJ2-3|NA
TGTGCCAGCAGCCCCGGGATCCAGGCAGATACGCAGTATTTT
CASSPGIQADTQYF
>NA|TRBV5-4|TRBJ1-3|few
TGTGCCAGCAGCTCCGGGGGGGCGCTTCTCGCGGACACCATATATTTT
CASSSGGALLADTIYF
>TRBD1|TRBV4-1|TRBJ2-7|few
TGCGCCAGCAGCCTTACCGGACAGGGGAGCTCCTACGAGCAGTACTTC
CASSLTGQGSSYEQYF
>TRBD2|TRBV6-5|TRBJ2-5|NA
TGTGCCAGCAGCAAGGGACTAGCGGGAGCTGAGACCCAGTACTTC
CASSKGLAGAETQYF
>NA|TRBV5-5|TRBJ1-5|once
TGTGCCAGCAGCTCACAGGGTCAGCCCCAGCATTTT
CASSSQGQPQHF
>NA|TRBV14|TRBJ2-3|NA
TGTGCCAGCAGCCAAGATTTCCGCTCGGGCACAGATACGCAGTATTTT
CASSQDFRSGTDTQYF
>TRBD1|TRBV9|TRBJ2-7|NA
TGTGCCAGCAGCACCGGACAGGATTACGAGCAGTACTTC
CASSTGQDYEQYF
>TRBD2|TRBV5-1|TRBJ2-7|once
TGCGCCAGCAGTTTCCGGGACTACCTCTACGAGCAGTACTTC
CASSFRDYLYEQYF
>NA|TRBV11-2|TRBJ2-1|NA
TGTGCCAGCAGCTTAGATCTGTACTCCTACAATGAGCAGTTCTTC
CASSLDLYSYNEQFF
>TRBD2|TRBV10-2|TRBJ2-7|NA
TGCGCCAGCAAGAGGACGGGGACTAGCCTTTACGAGCAGTACTTC
CASKRTGTSLYEQYF
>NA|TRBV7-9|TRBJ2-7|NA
TGTGCCAGCAGCTTAAGGGGTGGAAGGGACTACGAGCAGTACTTC
CASSLRGGRDYEQYF
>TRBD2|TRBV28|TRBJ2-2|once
TGTGCCAGCACTCTAGCGGGAGGGACCGAGGAGCTGTTTTTT
CASTLAGGTEELFF
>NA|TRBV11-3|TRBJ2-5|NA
TGTGCCAGCAGCTTAGTTCTGCCAGGAGAGACCCAGTACTTC
CASSLVLPGETQYF
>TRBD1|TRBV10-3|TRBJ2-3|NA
TGTGCCATCAGTGGAACAGGGGTCACAGATACGCAGTATTTT
CAISGTGVTDTQYF
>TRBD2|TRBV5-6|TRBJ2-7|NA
TGTGCCAGCAACCCAGCGGGAGGTTTGTACGAGCAGTACTTC
CASNPAGGLYEQYF
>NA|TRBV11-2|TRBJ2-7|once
TGTGCCAGCAGCTTGGGGGACTCCGAGCAGTACTTC
CASSLGDSEQYF
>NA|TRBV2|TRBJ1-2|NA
TGTGCCAGCAGTGGCTCAGGATTTAACTATGGCTACACCTTC
CASSGSGFNYGYTF
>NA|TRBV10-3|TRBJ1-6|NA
TGTGCCGCTAGGGGCAGGGAGGATAATTCACCCCTCCACTTT
CAARGREDNSPLHF
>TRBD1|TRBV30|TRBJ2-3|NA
TGTGCCTGGAGTGTTCACAGGGGGATCACAGATACGCAGTATTTT
CAWSVHRGITDTQYF
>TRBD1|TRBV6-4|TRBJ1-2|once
TGTGCCAGCTCGCTCCTAGGGGGCGCCAACTATGGCTACACCTTC
CASSLLGGANYGYTF
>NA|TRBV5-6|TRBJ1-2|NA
TGTGCCAGCACCCAGGGGCAGGGGACCTATGGCTACACCTTC
CASTQGQGTYGYTF
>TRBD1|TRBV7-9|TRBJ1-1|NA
TGTGCCAGCAGCTTAGACAGGGGTAAGAACACTGAAGCTTTCTTT
CASSLDRGKNTEAFF
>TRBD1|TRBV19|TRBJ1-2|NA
TGTGCCAGTAGTAACGCAGGGGGCATCTATGGCTACACCTTC
CASSNAGGIYGYTF
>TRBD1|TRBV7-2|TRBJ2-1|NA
TGTGCCAGCAGCTTAGTTGGGACAGGGAGCTACAATGAGCAGTTCTTC
CASSLVGTGSYNEQFF
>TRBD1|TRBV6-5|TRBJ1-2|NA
TGTGCCAGCAGTTTTGGGACAGGGGGCGTTGGCTACACCTTC
CASSFGTGGVGYTF
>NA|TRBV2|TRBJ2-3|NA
TGTGCCAGCCCGGCAGGGGCAGGCACAGATACGCAGTATTTT
CASPAGAGTDTQYF